This T cell receptor (beta chain) appears in the sequencing data of a study of lymphopenia after photon versus proton radiotherapy. The study, taken as a whole, reports: Under photons, naive T cells and diversity fell while effector/memory populations rose.

This clone showed up just once. Its specificity is unknown. Method: immunoSEQ multiplex PCR; TCRdb's copy keeps in-frame clones and lacks some. The sample holds fewer than 70,000 clones; about 87% are singletons and the top ten take roughly a tenth. The material sequenced was peripheral blood, taken from a patient treated with proton-based radiotherapy. The receptor was derived from a man older than 75 with esophageal cancer.

In DNA, the CDR3 is TGTGCCAGCAGTTCCGGGACAGGGGGCGCGTATGGCTACACCTTC. Translation gives CASSSGTGGAYGYTF. The chain carries TRBV27 and TRBJ1-2, with 12 bases lining up with TRBD1. Per the germline V gene, CDR1 is MNHEY and CDR2 is SMNVEV (reference sequence). This CDR3 comprises 15 residues. V shed 4 bases and J 5 bases; nucleotides not matched to a gene: 5.